This T cell receptor beta chain comes out of a study of T-cell memory formation after mild COVID-19. Study-wide results and caveats: For second-wave clones that peaked at day 37, SARS-CoV-2 specificity went unverified. Clones that got smaller from day 15 to 85 had even CD4/CD8, while clones growing later tipped toward CD4+.

This CDR3 spans 16 amino acids. J was trimmed by 2 bases and V by 4 bases; bases with no gene match: 6. The germline CDR1 and CDR2 sequences are SGHVS and FNYEAQ. The authors produced TCR alpha and TCR beta cDNA libraries with sample barcodes and UMIs by 5'RACE using constant-segment primers. Each CDR3 protein gets one entry after TCRdb re-called the 5' RACE reads with MiXCR. Among a few hundred thousand distinct CDR3 sequences listed, 20% to 25% were seen once. In its sample, this clonotype was seen a few times. What it binds is not known. V is TRBV7-6 and J is TRBJ2-7; TRBD2 matches 12 bases. Sample: PBMCs or a T cell subset sorted from them (not recorded which). The clonotype comes from a man aged 18 to 35 who had mild COVID-19 (a few samples of this study predate the infection). Cell type and time point are not known. CDR3 protein: CASSSEASGGAYEQYF. The DNA of the CDR3 is TGTGCCAGCAGCTCCGAGGCTAGCGGGGGGGCCTACGAGCAGTACTTC.